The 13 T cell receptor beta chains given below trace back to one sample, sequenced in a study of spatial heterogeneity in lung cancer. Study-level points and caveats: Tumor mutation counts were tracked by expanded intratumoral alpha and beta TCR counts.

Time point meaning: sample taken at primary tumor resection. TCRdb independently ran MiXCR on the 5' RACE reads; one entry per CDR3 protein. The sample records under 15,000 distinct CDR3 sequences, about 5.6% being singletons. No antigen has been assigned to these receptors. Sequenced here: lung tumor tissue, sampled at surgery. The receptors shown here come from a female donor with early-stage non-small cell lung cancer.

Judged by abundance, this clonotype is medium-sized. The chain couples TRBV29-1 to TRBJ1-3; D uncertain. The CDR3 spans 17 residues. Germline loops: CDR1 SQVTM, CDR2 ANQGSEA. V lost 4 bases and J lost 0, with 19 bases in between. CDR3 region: CSVATTRGHSSGNTIYF. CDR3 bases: TGCAGCGTTGCCACGACACGGGGTCATAGCTCTGGAAACACCATATATTTT.

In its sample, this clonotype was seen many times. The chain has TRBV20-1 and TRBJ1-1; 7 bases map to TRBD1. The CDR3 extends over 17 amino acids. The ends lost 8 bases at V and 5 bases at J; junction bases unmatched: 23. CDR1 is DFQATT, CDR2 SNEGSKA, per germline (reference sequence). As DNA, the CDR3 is TGCAGTCCACAGAACACCCGAGCCACAGGGGCGAGGACTGAAGCTTTCTTT. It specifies CSPQNTRATGARTEAFF.

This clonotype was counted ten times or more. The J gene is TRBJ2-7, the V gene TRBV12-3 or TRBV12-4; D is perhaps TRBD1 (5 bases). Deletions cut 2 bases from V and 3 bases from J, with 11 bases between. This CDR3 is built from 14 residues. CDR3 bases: TGTGCCAGCAGTTTATTCCAGGGCCGCTACGAGCAGTACTTC. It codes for CASSLFQGRYEQYF.

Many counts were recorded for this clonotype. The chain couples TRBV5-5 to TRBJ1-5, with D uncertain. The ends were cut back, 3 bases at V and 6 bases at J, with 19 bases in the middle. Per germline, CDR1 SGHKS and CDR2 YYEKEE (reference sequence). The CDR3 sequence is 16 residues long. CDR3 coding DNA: TGTGCCAGCAGCTCGTCACGAGGGAGTCGGGGTCAGCCCCAGCATTTT. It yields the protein CASSSSRGSRGQPQHF. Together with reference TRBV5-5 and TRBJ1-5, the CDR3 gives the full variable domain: DAGVTQSPTHLIKTRGQQVTLRCSPISGHKSVSWYQQVLGQGPQFIFQYYEKEERGRGNFPDRFSARQFPNYSSELNVNALLLGDSALYLCASSSSRGSRGQPQHFGDGTRLSIL.

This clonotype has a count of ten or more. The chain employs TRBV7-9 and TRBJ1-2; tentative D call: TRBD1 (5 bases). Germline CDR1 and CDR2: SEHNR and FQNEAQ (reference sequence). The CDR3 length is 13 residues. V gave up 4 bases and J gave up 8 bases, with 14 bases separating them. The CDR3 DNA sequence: TGTGCCAGCAGCTCCACAGGAAAGCACGGCTACACCTTC. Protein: CASSSTGKHGYTF.

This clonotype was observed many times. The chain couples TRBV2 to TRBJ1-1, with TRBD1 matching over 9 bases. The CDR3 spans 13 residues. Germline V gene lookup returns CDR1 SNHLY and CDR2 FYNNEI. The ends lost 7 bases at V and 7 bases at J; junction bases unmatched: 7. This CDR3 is CASTWDREGEAFF. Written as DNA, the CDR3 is TGTGCCAGCACCTGGGACAGGGAGGGTGAAGCTTTCTTT.

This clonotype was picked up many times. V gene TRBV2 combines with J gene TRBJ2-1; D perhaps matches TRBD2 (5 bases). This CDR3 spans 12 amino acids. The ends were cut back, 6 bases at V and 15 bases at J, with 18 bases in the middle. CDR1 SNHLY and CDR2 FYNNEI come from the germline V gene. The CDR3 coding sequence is TGTGCCAGCAGGGCCCCCCAAGGGAGAGGGTTCTTC. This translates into CASRAPQGRGFF.

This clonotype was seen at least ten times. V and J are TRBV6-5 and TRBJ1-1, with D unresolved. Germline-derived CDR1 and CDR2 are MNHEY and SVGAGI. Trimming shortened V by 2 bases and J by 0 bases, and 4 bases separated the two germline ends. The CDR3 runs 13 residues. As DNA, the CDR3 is TGTGCCAGCAGTTACCGCGTGAACACTGAAGCTTTCTTT. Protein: CASSYRVNTEAFF.

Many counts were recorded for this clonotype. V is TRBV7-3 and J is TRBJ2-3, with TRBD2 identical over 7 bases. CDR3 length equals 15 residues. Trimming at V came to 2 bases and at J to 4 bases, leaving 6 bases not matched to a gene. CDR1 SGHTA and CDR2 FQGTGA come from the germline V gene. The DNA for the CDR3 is TGTGCCAGCAGCTTAGAAGGGACTACCTCAGATACGCAGTATTTT. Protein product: CASSLEGTTSDTQYF.

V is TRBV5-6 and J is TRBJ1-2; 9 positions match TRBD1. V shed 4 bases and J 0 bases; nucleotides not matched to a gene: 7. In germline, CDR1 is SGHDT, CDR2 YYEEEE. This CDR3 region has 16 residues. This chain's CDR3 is CASSPGTGRANYGYTF. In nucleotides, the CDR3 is TGTGCCAGCAGCCCAGGGACAGGGAGAGCTAACTATGGCTACACCTTC.

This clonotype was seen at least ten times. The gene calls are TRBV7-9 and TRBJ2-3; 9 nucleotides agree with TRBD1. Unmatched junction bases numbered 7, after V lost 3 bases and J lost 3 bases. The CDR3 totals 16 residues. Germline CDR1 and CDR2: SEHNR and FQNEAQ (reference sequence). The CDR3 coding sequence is TGTGCCAGCAGCTTTCAACAGGGGGCGCGAACAGATACGCAGTATTTT. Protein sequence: CASSFQQGARTDTQYF.

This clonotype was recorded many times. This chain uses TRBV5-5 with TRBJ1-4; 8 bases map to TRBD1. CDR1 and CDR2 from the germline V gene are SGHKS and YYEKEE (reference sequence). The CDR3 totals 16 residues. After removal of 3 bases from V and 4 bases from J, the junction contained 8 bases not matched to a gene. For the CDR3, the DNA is TGTGCCAGCAGCTCGCAACGACAGGGGCTTAATGAAAAACTGTTTTTT. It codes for CASSSQRQGLNEKLFF. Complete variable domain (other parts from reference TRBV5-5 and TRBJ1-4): DAGVTQSPTHLIKTRGQQVTLRCSPISGHKSVSWYQQVLGQGPQFIFQYYEKEERGRGNFPDRFSARQFPNYSSELNVNALLLGDSALYLCASSSQRQGLNEKLFFGSGTQLSVL.

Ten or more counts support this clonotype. Here the CDR3 DNA reads TGTGCCAGTAACAGCCTCGCCGGGAGCCAGACCTCTGGGGCCAACGTCCTGACTTTC. It is translated as CASNSLAGSQTSGANVLTF. The rearrangement joins TRBV19 to TRBJ2-6; perhaps TRBD2 as D (6 bases). Germline-derived CDR1 and CDR2 are LNHDA and SQIVND (reference sequence). This CDR3 region has 19 residues. Trimming pared 7 bases from V and 0 bases from J, leaving 22 bases between.